The clone carrying this T cell receptor beta chain was observed once. Its antigen is not identified. These data come from a study of CD8+ T cells in alopecia areata. Findings and caveats of the study: Relative to normal scalp, lesional scalp, especially alopecia totalis/universalis, showed higher clonality. Sequencing of scalp samples also captures resident alphabeta T cells of normal skin.

The CDR3 has 15 amino acids. The ends were cut back, 0 bases at V and 3 bases at J, with 13 bases in the middle. Germline CDR1 is SGDLS and CDR2 is YYNGEE. RNA extraction and reverse transcription yielded cDNA as sequencing template. The table came from immunoSEQ multiplex PCR; TCRdb's copy has only in-frame clones and leaves some out. The sample records 55,000 to 65,000 clones, around 47% being singletons. Patients with alopecia areata provided lesional scalp punch biopsies as well as peripheral blood. The researchers isolated CD4+ and CD8+ T cells from PBMCs by sorting. The sequence derives from a human donor with alopecia areata. The sequencing input was NKG2D-low CD8+ T cells sorted from blood. The V and J genes are TRBV9 and TRBJ2-7, with unresolved D. CDR3 coding DNA: TGTGCCAGCAGCGTAGGATCCGACCGTCTCTACGAGCAGTACTTC. This gives the protein CASSVGSDRLYEQYF.